Following are 13 T cell receptor beta chains from one sample sequenced in a study of shared clonotypes between healthy human individuals. Profiling relied on immunoSEQ multiplex PCR, and the TCRdb table lists in-frame clones only, not all of them. This table holds 2 million or so clones, 85% to 95% found once. The source material was naive CD4+ T cells sorted from blood. Subset here: CD45RA+ positively selected. The origin of the receptors is a man between 18 and 29 years old in good health.

This chain uses TRBV29-1 with TRBJ1-2; D is uncertain. Trimming left V 5 bases short and J 3 bases short, with 16 bases between. The CDR3 is made up of 14 amino acids. Germline CDR1 reads SQVTM; CDR2 reads ANQGSEA. The CDR3 DNA reads TGCAGCGTTTCTTCGACACTACGAGACTATGGCTACACCTTC. Amino acids: CSVSSTLRDYGYTF. Drawing the rest from reference TRBV29-1 and TRBJ1-2, the complete variable domain is SAVISQKPSRDICQRGTSLTIQCQVDSQVTMMFWYRQQPGQSLTLIATANQGSEATYESGFVIDKFPISRPNLTFSTLTVSNMSPEDSSIYLCSVSSTLRDYGYTFGSGTRLTVV.

The CDR3 DNA reads as TGTGCCAGCAGCACAACTAGAAGGGATCCCGGGGAGCTGTTTTTT. It codes for CASSTTRRDPGELFF. This sequence joins TRBV11-2 and TRBJ2-2; D might be TRBD2 (5 bases). Germline V gene lookup returns CDR1 SGHAT and CDR2 FQNNGV. The CDR3 runs to 15 residues. Trimming took 5 bases from V and 6 from J, leaving 16 bases between them.

The chain combines TRBV6-5 with TRBJ2-1; 9 positions match TRBD1. The CDR3 contains 15 residues. In germline, CDR1 is MNHEY, CDR2 SVGAGI. The V segment lost 6 bases and the J segment 5 bases; nucleotides outside the gene matches: 8. CDR3 bases: TGTGCCAGCAGCCGACCTGGGACAGGGCACAATGAGCAGTTCTTC. Translating gives CASSRPGTGHNEQFF.

The J gene is TRBJ2-5, the V gene TRBV5-1; D is tentatively TRBD1 or TRBD2 (5 bases each). Trimming stripped 1 base from V and 2 bases from J, with 15 bases between. There are 16 residues in the CDR3. Germline CDR1 and CDR2: SGHRS and YFSETQ. DNA for the CDR3: TGCGCCAGCAGCTTGAGCTTGGGACGCATTCAAGAGACCCAGTACTTC. It yields the protein CASSLSLGRIQETQYF. The full variable domain, with the rest looked up from reference TRBV5-1 and TRBJ2-5, is KAGVTQTPRYLIKTRGQQVTLSCSPISGHRSVSWYQQTPGQGLQFLFEYFSETQRNKGNFPGRFSGRQFSNSRSEMNVSTLELGDSALYLCASSLSLGRIQETQYFGPGTRLLVL.

V and J are TRBV19 and TRBJ2-7; weak D call: TRBD1 (7 bases). V gave up 3 bases and J gave up 1 base, with 13 bases separating them. Germline V gene sequence: CDR1 LNHDA, CDR2 SQIVND (reference sequence). CDR3 length: 15 amino acids. CDR3 residues: CASSMEGARSYEQYF. The CDR3 coding sequence is TGTGCCAGTAGTATGGAGGGGGCCAGATCCTACGAGCAGTACTTC.

The chain is built from TRBV25-1 and TRBJ2-3; TRBD2 is a possible D gene (5 bases). Looked up from germline, CDR1 is MGHDK and CDR2 is SYGVNS. Trimming removed 3 bases at V and 9 bases at J, with 16 bases between. The CDR3 contains 14 residues. The CDR3 DNA reads TGTGCCAGCAGTGACGGGGTGATCCTCCGGACGCAGTATTTT. Protein sequence: CASSDGVILRTQYF.

The CDR3 nucleotides read TGTGCCAGTAGTGTCCGGGACAGGAACACCGGGGAGCTGTTTTTT. Translating gives CASSVRDRNTGELFF. V gene TRBV19 combines with J gene TRBJ2-2; the match to TRBD1 covers 7 bases. In germline, CDR1 is LNHDA, CDR2 SQIVND (reference sequence). This CDR3 has 15 residues. V lost 5 bases, J lost 1 base, and 4 bases stayed unmatched.

CDR3 nucleotides: TGTGCCAGCAGCTTGGGCGTCAGCCTGAACACCGGGGAGCTGTTTTTT. Encoded protein: CASSLGVSLNTGELFF. The V call is TRBV5-4, the J call TRBJ2-2, with D unresolved. Per the germline V gene, CDR1 is SGHNT and CDR2 is YYREEE (reference sequence). This CDR3 is 16 amino acids long. Trimming cost V 0 bases and J 1 base, with 10 bases left between them.

CDR3 loop: CASSSGGSYNEQFF. CDR3 coding DNA: TGTGCCAGCAGTTCGGGAGGCTCCTACAATGAGCAGTTCTTC. The chain couples TRBV6-5 to TRBJ2-1, with TRBD2 matching 7 bases. The germline V gene encodes CDR1 MNHEY and CDR2 SVGAGI. This CDR3 spans 14 amino acids. The V segment lost 4 bases and the J segment 0 bases; nucleotides outside the gene matches: 0.

The V and J genes are TRBV21-1 and TRBJ1-5. TRBV21-1 is given as a pseudogene. This CDR3 has 12 amino acids. CDR3 in amino acids: CASSKKRQPQHF. In DNA, the CDR3 is TGTGCCAGCAGCAAAAAGAGACAGCCCCAGCATTTT.

The chain couples TRBV19 to TRBJ2-7, with D possibly being TRBD2 (5 bases). Germline CDR1 LNHDA, CDR2 SQIVND (reference sequence). V lost 9 bases and J 1 base, leaving 19 bases between the germline ends. There are 15 residues in the CDR3. The chain's CDR3 is CASSVSAIGSYEQYF. The CDR3 DNA reads as TGTGCCAGCAGCGTTAGCGCCATAGGGTCCTACGAGCAGTACTTC. Together with reference TRBV19 and TRBJ2-7, the CDR3 gives the full variable domain: DGGITQSPKYLFRKEGQNVTLSCEQNLNHDAMYWYRQDPGQGLRLIYYSQIVNDFQKGDIAEGYSVSREKKESFPLTVTSAQKNPTAFYLCASSVSAIGSYEQYFGPGTRLTVT.

CDR3 sequence (DNA): TGCGCCAGCAGCCAAGAAGTGGGACACCCGCAGTACTTC. Residues: CASSQEVGHPQYF. This chain joins TRBV4-3 and TRBJ2-7; a weak D match, TRBD1 (6 bases). The V end lost 0 bases, the J end lost 9 bases, and 12 bases lay between the germline ends. The CDR3 is 13 amino acids. Germline loops: CDR1 LGHNA, CDR2 YSLEER.

A single count supports this clone. The chain links TRBV6-4 to TRBJ1-2; 7 nucleotides match TRBD1. The length of the CDR3 is 13 residues. Per the germline V gene, CDR1 is MRHNA and CDR2 is SNTAGT. The V and J ends lost 4 bases and 2 bases, in that order; junction bases with no gene match: 1. CDR3 region: CASSAQGNYGYTF. DNA of the CDR3: TGTGCCAGCAGTGCACAGGGGAACTATGGCTACACCTTC.